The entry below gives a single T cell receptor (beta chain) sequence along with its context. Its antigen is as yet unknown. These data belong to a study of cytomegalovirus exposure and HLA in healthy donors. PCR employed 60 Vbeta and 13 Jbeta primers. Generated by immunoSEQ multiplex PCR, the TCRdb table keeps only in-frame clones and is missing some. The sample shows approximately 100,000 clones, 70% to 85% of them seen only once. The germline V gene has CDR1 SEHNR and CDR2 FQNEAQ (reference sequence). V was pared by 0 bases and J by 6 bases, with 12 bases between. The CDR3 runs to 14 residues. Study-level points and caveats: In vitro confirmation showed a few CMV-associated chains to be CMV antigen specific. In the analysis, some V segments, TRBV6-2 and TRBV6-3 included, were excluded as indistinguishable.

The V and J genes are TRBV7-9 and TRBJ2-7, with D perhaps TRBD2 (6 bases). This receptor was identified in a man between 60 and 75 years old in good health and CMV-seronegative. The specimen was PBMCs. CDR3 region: CASSLAGGTREQYF. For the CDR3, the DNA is TGTGCCAGCAGCTTAGCGGGCGGGACTCGCGAGCAGTACTTC.